The clone carrying this T cell receptor (gamma chain) was observed many times. TCRdb reran clone calling via CATT on the multiplex PCR reads. The sample has 25,000 to 35,000 gamma-chain clones, under 1.5% seen once. Flow sorting of PBMC yielded separate Vgamma9/Vdelta2+ and Vdelta2-negative gammadelta T cell populations for bulk repertoire analysis. The J segment lost 3 bases and the V segment lost 1 base, leaving 6 bases of the junction unmatched. CDR1 and CDR2 (germline): EGSNGY, YDSYNSKV. The CDR3 runs to 14 residues. This sample was included in a study of γδ T cells in repeated Plasmodium falciparum infection. Study-wide background: Four controlled malaria infections with P. falciparum NF54 spanned about 23 months.

The sequencing input was gamma-delta T cells from blood. The sequence came from a pool of human donors (malaria-infected and uninfected, not separated). The rearrangement links TRGV2 to TRGJ1 or TRGJ2. The CDR3 spells CATWDGGCYYKKLF. The CDR3 region has the DNA TGTGCCACCTGGGACGGCGGTTGTTATTATAAGAAACTCTTT.